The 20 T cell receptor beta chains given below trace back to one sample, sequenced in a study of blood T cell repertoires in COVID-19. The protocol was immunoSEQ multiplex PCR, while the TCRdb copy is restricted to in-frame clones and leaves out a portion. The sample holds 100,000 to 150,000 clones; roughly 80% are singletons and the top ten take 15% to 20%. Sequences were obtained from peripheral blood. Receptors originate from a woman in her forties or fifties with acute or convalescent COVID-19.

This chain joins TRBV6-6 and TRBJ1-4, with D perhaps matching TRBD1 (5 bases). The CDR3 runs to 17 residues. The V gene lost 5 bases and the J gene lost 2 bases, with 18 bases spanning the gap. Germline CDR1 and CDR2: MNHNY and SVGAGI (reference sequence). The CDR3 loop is CASSLNPIRVTNEKLFF. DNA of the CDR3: TGTGCCAGCAGTCTCAACCCCATCAGGGTGACTAATGAAAAACTGTTTTTT.

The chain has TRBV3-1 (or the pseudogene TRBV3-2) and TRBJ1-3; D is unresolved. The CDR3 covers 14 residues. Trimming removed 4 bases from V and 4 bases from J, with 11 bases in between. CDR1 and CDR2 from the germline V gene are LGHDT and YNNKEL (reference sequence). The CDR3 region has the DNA TGTGCCAGCAGCCGACGACTTTCGGGAAACACCATATATTTT. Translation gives CASSRRLSGNTIYF.

The CDR3 here is CASSDRDRLQPQHF. Here the CDR3 DNA reads TGTGCCAGCAGTGACCGGGACAGATTGCAGCCCCAGCATTTT. The gene calls are TRBV9 and TRBJ1-5, with TRBD1 matching over 7 bases. Per the germline V gene, CDR1 is SGDLS and CDR2 is YYNGEE. V trimming: 5 bases; J trimming: 7 bases; junction bases outside the gene matches: 9. The CDR3 has 14 residues.

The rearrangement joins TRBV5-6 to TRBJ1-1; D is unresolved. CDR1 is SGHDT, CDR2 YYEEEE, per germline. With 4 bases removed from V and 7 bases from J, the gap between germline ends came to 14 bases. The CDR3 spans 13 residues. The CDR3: CASSRSGFGEAFF. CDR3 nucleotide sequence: TGTGCCAGCAGCCGCTCGGGTTTCGGTGAAGCTTTCTTT.

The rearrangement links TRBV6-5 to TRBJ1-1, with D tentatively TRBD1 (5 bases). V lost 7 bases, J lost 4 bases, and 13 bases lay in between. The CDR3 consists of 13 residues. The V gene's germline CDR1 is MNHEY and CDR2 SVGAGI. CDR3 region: CASTPGGGTEAFF. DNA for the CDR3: TGTGCCAGCACTCCGGGGGGGGGCACTGAAGCTTTCTTT.

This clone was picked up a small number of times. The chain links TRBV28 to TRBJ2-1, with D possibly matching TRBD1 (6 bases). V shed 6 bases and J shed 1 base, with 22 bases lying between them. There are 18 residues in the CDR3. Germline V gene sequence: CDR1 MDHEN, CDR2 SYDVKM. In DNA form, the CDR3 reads TGTGCCAGCAGACAGTTAACCTCAGGGGTCGAATCCTACAATGAGCAGTTCTTC. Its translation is CASRQLTSGVESYNEQFF.

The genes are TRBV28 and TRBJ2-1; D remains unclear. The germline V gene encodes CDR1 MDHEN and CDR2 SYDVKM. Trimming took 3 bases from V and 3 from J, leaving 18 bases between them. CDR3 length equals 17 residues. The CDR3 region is CASSFPDRYSGYNEQFF. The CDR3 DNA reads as TGTGCCAGCAGTTTCCCCGACCGCTACTCAGGCTACAATGAGCAGTTCTTC.

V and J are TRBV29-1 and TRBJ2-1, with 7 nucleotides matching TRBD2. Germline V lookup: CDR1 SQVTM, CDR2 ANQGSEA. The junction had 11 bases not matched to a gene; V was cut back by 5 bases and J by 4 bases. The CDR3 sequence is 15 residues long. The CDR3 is CSVLSGEGIYNEQFF. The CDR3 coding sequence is TGCAGCGTTCTTTCGGGGGAGGGGATATACAATGAGCAGTTCTTC.

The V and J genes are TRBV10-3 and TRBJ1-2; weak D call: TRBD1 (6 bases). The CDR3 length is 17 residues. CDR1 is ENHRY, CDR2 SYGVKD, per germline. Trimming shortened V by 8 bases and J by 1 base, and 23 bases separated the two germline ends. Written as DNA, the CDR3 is TGTGCCATCCAATCCTCGACAGGCGACGGGTTTAACTATGGCTACACCTTC. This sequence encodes CAIQSSTGDGFNYGYTF.

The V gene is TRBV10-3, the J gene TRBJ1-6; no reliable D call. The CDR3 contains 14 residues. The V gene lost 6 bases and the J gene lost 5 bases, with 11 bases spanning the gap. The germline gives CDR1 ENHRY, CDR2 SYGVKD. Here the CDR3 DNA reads TGTGCCATCAGGAGTGCGGTTAATAATTCACCCCTCCACTTT. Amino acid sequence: CAIRSAVNNSPLHF.

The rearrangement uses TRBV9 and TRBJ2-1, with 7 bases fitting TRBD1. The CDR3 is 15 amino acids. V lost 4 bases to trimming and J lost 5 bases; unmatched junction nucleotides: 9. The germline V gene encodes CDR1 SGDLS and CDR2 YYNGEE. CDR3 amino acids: CASSRTGVGHNEQFF. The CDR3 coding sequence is TGTGCCAGCAGCAGAACAGGGGTAGGGCACAATGAGCAGTTCTTC.

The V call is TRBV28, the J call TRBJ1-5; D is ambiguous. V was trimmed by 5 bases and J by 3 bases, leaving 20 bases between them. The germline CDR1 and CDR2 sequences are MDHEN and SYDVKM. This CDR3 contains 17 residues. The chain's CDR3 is CASSPYIVRETNQPQHF. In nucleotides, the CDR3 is TGTGCCAGCAGTCCTTACATCGTAAGGGAGACCAATCAGCCCCAGCATTTT.

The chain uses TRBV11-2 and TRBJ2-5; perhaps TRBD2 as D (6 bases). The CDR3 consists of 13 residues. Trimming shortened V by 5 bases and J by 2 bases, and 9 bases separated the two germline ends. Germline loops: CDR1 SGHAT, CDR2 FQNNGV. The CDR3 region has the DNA TGTGCCAGCAGCCGGGACTTTCAAGAGACCCAGTACTTC. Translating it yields CASSRDFQETQYF.

The CDR3 loop is CASSSSTGGRGPQHF. The CDR3 DNA follows: TGTGCCAGCAGCTCGTCTACAGGGGGCCGGGGGCCCCAGCATTTT. This chain links TRBV5-6 with TRBJ1-5; 9 positions match TRBD1. CDR1 SGHDT and CDR2 YYEEEE come from the germline V gene. The ends lost 3 bases at V and 9 bases at J; junction bases unmatched: 10. This CDR3 is built from 15 residues.

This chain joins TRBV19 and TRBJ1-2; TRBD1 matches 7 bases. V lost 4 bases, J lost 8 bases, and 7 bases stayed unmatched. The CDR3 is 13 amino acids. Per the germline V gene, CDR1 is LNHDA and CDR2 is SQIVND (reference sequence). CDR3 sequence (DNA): TGTGCCAGTAGTAGCCCAGGGGGACTCGGCTACACCTTC. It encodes CASSSPGGLGYTF. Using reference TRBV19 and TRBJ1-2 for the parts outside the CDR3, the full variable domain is DGGITQSPKYLFRKEGQNVTLSCEQNLNHDAMYWYRQDPGQGLRLIYYSQIVNDFQKGDIAEGYSVSREKKESFPLTVTSAQKNPTAFYLCASSSPGGLGYTFGSGTRLTVV.

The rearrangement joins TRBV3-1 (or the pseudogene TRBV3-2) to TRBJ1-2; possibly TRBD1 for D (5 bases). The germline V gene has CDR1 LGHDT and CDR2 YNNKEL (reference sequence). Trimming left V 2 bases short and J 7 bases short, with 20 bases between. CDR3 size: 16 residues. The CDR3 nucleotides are TGTGCCAGCAGCCAACGTAACGACAGACTAGTGGGTGGCTACACCTTC. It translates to CASSQRNDRLVGGYTF.

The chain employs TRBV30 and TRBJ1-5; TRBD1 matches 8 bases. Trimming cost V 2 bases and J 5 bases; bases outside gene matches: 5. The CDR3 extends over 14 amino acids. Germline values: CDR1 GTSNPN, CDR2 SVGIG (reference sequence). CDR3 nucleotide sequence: TGTGCCTGGAGTCCGCTGACAGGGGATCAGCCCCAGCATTTT. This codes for CAWSPLTGDQPQHF.

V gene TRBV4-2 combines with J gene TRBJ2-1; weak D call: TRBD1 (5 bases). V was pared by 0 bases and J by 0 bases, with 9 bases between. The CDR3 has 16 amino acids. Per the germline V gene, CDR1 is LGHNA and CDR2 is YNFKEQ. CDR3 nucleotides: TGTGCCAGCAGCCAAGAACCAGGGTACTCCTACAATGAGCAGTTCTTC. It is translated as CASSQEPGYSYNEQFF.

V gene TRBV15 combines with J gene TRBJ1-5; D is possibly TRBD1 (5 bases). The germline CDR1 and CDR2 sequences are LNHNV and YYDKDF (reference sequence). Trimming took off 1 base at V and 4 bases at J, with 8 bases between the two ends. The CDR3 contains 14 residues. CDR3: CATSRVQENQPQHF. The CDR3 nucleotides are TGTGCCACCAGCAGAGTACAGGAAAATCAGCCCCAGCATTTT.

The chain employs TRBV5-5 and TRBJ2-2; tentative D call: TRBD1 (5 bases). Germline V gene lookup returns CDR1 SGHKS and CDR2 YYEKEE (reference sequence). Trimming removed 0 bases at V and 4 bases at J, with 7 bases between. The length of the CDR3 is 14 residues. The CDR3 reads CASSLARGTGELFF. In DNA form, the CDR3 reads TGTGCCAGCAGCTTGGCTAGGGGCACCGGGGAGCTGTTTTTT.